This TCR beta chain was recorded in a study of blood T cell repertoires in COVID-19. Study-wide background: Samples of COVID-19 (acute and convalescent) were obtained from the United States, Italy and Spain. PBMCs, B-cell-depleted T cells, or T cells were the source of the cDNA or gDNA that made up the material.

Authors' analysis steps: The assay estimated nucleated cells by amplifying reference gene primers. Assay used: immunoSEQ multiplex PCR; TCRdb lists only in-frame clones, some missing. V and J calls plus clone size are reproduced from that table; the DNA served to infer D and trimming. Of more than 85,000 clones listed, 92% are singletons. The CDR3 has 15 amino acids. Germline CDR1 reads SGHVS; CDR2 reads FQNEAQ. The J segment lost 4 bases and the V segment lost 5 bases, leaving 11 bases of the junction unmatched. The sequence came from a man between 70 and 80 years old with acute or convalescent COVID-19. The sample was peripheral blood. The chain is built from TRBV7-8 and TRBJ2-7, with 7 bases lining up with TRBD1. CDR3 in DNA: TGTGCCAGCAGCGACCGGGACAGTGGGGGTTACGAGCAGTACTTC. Its translation: CASSDRDSGGYEQYF.